These T cell receptor beta chains were read from a single sample in a study of T cell repertoires in cytomegalovirus infection. TCRdb re-derived calls from the reads in MiXCR, one entry per CDR3 protein. The table shows 250,000 to 300,000 distinct CDR3 sequences, with about 13% occurring only once. Sequencing was performed on PBMCs. Source of these receptors: a human donor in good health (CMV status not recorded). Some clones in this sample may be carry-over from other donors' samples. CDR3s include the opening cysteine and the closing phenylalanine or tryptophan. D genes are given only for firm matches. Clone size, where shown, is once, few, many, or a class for clones that have expanded.

V gene: TRBV20-1; D gene: TRBD2; J gene: TRBJ2-5; clone size: few; CDR3 DNA: TGCAGTGCCCCAGGACTAGCGGGGGGAGAGACCCAGTACTTC; CDR3 protein: CSAPGLAGGETQYF
V gene: TRBV28; D gene: .; J gene: TRBJ2-7; clone size: many; CDR3 DNA: TGTGCCAGCAGTCCCTTACGACTAGAGAAGCGCTACGAGCAGTACTTC; CDR3 protein: CASSPLRLEKRYEQYF
V gene: TRBV20-1; D gene: .; J gene: TRBJ2-5; clone size: .; CDR3 DNA: TGCAGTGCTAGAGGTCGGGAGACCCAGTACTTC; CDR3 protein: CSARGRETQYF
V gene: TRBV10-3; D gene: TRBD2; J gene: TRBJ2-1; clone size: few; CDR3 DNA: TGTGCCATCAGTGAAGGAGTTAGCGGGGTTTACAATGAGCAGTTCTTC; CDR3 protein: CAISEGVSGVYNEQFF
V gene: TRBV7-2; D gene: .; J gene: TRBJ1-5; clone size: many; CDR3 DNA: TGTGCCAGCAGCTTTGTCGGGGCCAGGAGCAATCAGCCCCAGCATTTT; CDR3 protein: CASSFVGARSNQPQHF
V gene: TRBV7-2; D gene: .; J gene: TRBJ1-1; clone size: many; CDR3 DNA: TGTGCCAGCAGCTTAGTTGGGGCCACTGAAGCTTTCTTT; CDR3 protein: CASSLVGATEAFF
V gene: TRBV5-4; D gene: TRBD2; J gene: TRBJ2-1; clone size: many; CDR3 DNA: TGTGCCAGCAGCACGGGGGGGGCCGGGAATGAGCAGTTCTTC; CDR3 protein: CASSTGGAGNEQFF
V gene: TRBV6-4; D gene: .; J gene: TRBJ2-3; clone size: many; CDR3 DNA: TGTGCCAGCAGTGACTCCGGGTCAGCCACAGATACGCAGTATTTT; CDR3 protein: CASSDSGSATDTQYF
V gene: TRBV4-1; D gene: TRBD2; J gene: TRBJ2-1; clone size: few; CDR3 DNA: TGCGCCAGCAGCCGACCTAGCGGAGCCTCCGAGCAGTTCTTC; CDR3 protein: CASSRPSGASEQFF
V gene: TRBV7-2; D gene: TRBD2; J gene: TRBJ2-5; clone size: many; CDR3 DNA: TGTGCCAGCAGCTTATGGACTAGCGGGGAGACCCAGTACTTC; CDR3 protein: CASSLWTSGETQYF
V gene: TRBV29-1; D gene: TRBD2; J gene: TRBJ2-3; clone size: .; CDR3 DNA: TGCAGCGTTCTGAGCGGGGGGGCCGAAGATACGCAGTATTTT; CDR3 protein: CSVLSGGAEDTQYF
V gene: TRBV6-4; D gene: .; J gene: TRBJ2-3; clone size: many; CDR3 DNA: TGTGCCAGACCCCCCCAGGCTAGCACAGATACGCAGTATTTT; CDR3 protein: CARPPQASTDTQYF
V gene: TRBV3-1; D gene: .; J gene: TRBJ2-3; clone size: .; CDR3 DNA: TGTGCCAGCAGCCAAGTGGGTGCTAGCACAGATACGCAGTATTTT; CDR3 protein: CASSQVGASTDTQYF
V gene: TRBV6-5; D gene: .; J gene: TRBJ2-2; clone size: few; CDR3 DNA: TGTGCCAGCAGTTACCTCGGAACCGGGGAGCTGTTTTTT; CDR3 protein: CASSYLGTGELFF
V gene: TRBV19; D gene: TRBD1; J gene: TRBJ1-5; clone size: many; CDR3 DNA: TGTGCCAGTAGTCTTTACAGGGGTTACAATCAGCCCCAGCATTTT; CDR3 protein: CASSLYRGYNQPQHF
V gene: TRBV14; D gene: .; J gene: TRBJ2-5; clone size: few; CDR3 DNA: TGTGCCAGCAGCCAAGTTAGCAGGGAAGAGACCCAGTACTTC; CDR3 protein: CASSQVSREETQYF
V gene: TRBV20-1; D gene: .; J gene: TRBJ2-1; clone size: .; CDR3 DNA: TGCAGTGCTTCGGGGCAGGGCCTAGTAGACAATGAGCAGTTCTTC; CDR3 protein: CSASGQGLVDNEQFF
V gene: TRBV18; D gene: .; J gene: TRBJ1-1; clone size: .; CDR3 DNA: TGTGCCAGCTCACCGACGGGGGCGGTGGGGACTGAAGCTTTCTTT; CDR3 protein: CASSPTGAVGTEAFF
V gene: TRBV20-1; D gene: TRBD1; J gene: TRBJ1-3; clone size: .; CDR3 DNA: TGCAGTGCTAGCGCAGACAGGGATTCTGGAAACACCATATATTTT; CDR3 protein: CSASADRDSGNTIYF
V gene: TRBV7-8; D gene: .; J gene: TRBJ2-7; clone size: many; CDR3 DNA: TGTGCCAGCAGCTTAGAGCGCATATCAAGGGGGTACGAGCAGTACTTC; CDR3 protein: CASSLERISRGYEQYF
V gene: TRBV7-2; D gene: .; J gene: TRBJ2-7; clone size: many; CDR3 DNA: TGTGCCAGCAGCTCTATCCCCTACGAGCAGTACTTC; CDR3 protein: CASSSIPYEQYF
V gene: TRBV7-9; D gene: TRBD2; J gene: TRBJ2-3; clone size: .; CDR3 DNA: TGTGCCAGCAGCTCACTAGCGGGAGGTGTGGCGGATACGCAGTATTTT; CDR3 protein: CASSSLAGGVADTQYF
V gene: TRBV28; D gene: .; J gene: TRBJ2-7; clone size: few; CDR3 DNA: TGTGCCAGCAGTTTATTAAAGGACGAGCAGTACTTC; CDR3 protein: CASSLLKDEQYF
V gene: TRBV7-2; D gene: TRBD2; J gene: TRBJ2-1; clone size: many; CDR3 DNA: TGTGCCAGCAGCTTAGCGGTAGCGGGCAGCTCCTACAATGAGCAGTTCTTC; CDR3 protein: CASSLAVAGSSYNEQFF
V gene: TRBV19; D gene: TRBD1; J gene: TRBJ2-6; clone size: .; CDR3 DNA: TGTGCCAGTAGTATAAGACAGGGGGCATCTGGGGCCAACGTCCTGACTTTC; CDR3 protein: CASSIRQGASGANVLTF
V gene: TRBV20-1; D gene: .; J gene: TRBJ2-5; clone size: few; CDR3 DNA: TGCAGTGCCGCTACTGATCAAGAGACCCAGTACTTC; CDR3 protein: CSAATDQETQYF
V gene: TRBV20-1; D gene: .; J gene: TRBJ2-1; clone size: .; CDR3 DNA: TGCAGTGCTAGTACGGCGGGGATATCGGGCAATGAGCAGTTCTTC; CDR3 protein: CSASTAGISGNEQFF
V gene: TRBV11-3; D gene: .; J gene: TRBJ2-1; clone size: many; CDR3 DNA: TGTGCCAGCAGCTTACAGTCGCTCGGTGAGCAGTTCTTC; CDR3 protein: CASSLQSLGEQFF
V gene: TRBV7-9; D gene: TRBD1; J gene: TRBJ1-3; clone size: many; CDR3 DNA: TGTGCCAGCAGCCGGGACAGCGAGAGGTCTGGAAACACCATATATTTT; CDR3 protein: CASSRDSERSGNTIYF
V gene: TRBV5-4; D gene: TRBD1; J gene: TRBJ2-3; clone size: few; CDR3 DNA: TGTGCCAGCAGCTTGAGCACAGGGGGAACAGATACGCAGTATTTT; CDR3 protein: CASSLSTGGTDTQYF
V gene: TRBV29-1; D gene: .; J gene: TRBJ1-6; clone size: few; CDR3 DNA: TGCAGCGTTGTTTTACTCCCTGCTAATTCACCCCTCCACTTT; CDR3 protein: CSVVLLPANSPLHF
V gene: TRBV5-4; D gene: TRBD1; J gene: TRBJ2-5; clone size: many; CDR3 DNA: TGTGCCAGCAGCTTACAGGGGCAGGAGACCCAGTACTTC; CDR3 protein: CASSLQGQETQYF
V gene: TRBV10-3; D gene: .; J gene: TRBJ1-2; clone size: many; CDR3 DNA: TGTGCCATCAGTGAGATCCCCCAAGGTGGCTACACCTTC; CDR3 protein: CAISEIPQGGYTF
V gene: TRBV12-3/TRBV12-4; D gene: TRBD1; J gene: TRBJ1-2; clone size: .; CDR3 DNA: TGTGCCAGCAGTTTGGGACAGGGCCGGCCCAACTATGGCTACACCTTC; CDR3 protein: CASSLGQGRPNYGYTF
V gene: TRBV7-2; D gene: .; J gene: TRBJ1-6; clone size: many; CDR3 DNA: TGTGCCAGCAGCTTAGTACCCAACCTTCTGCATAATTCACCCCTCCACTTT; CDR3 protein: CASSLVPNLLHNSPLHF
V gene: TRBV12-3/TRBV12-4; D gene: .; J gene: TRBJ2-1; clone size: many; CDR3 DNA: TGTGCCAGCAGTTTATGGGCAGATCTCCGGGATGAGCAGTTCTTC; CDR3 protein: CASSLWADLRDEQFF
V gene: TRBV11-2; D gene: TRBD2; J gene: TRBJ2-7; clone size: few; CDR3 DNA: TGTGCCAGCAGCCCCTTCACGGGAGGGGGCTACGAGCAGTACTTC; CDR3 protein: CASSPFTGGGYEQYF
V gene: TRBV29-1; D gene: TRBD2; J gene: TRBJ2-1; clone size: .; CDR3 DNA: TGCAGCGTTAGGGGACTAGCGGGCTCCTACAATGAGCAGTTCTTC; CDR3 protein: CSVRGLAGSYNEQFF
V gene: TRBV7-8; D gene: TRBD1; J gene: TRBJ1-5; clone size: many; CDR3 DNA: TGTGCCAGCAGCTCGACAGGGTACAATCAGCCCCAGCATTTT; CDR3 protein: CASSSTGYNQPQHF
V gene: TRBV4-1; D gene: TRBD2; J gene: TRBJ2-1; clone size: many; CDR3 DNA: TGCGCCAGCAGCCCGACTTCAGGACTAGCGGGGAGTCGCTACAATGAGCAGTTCTTC; CDR3 protein: CASSPTSGLAGSRYNEQFF
V gene: TRBV20-1; D gene: .; J gene: TRBJ1-1; clone size: .; CDR3 DNA: TGCAGTGCTAGTAGACAGTTGAACACTGAAGCTTTCTTT; CDR3 protein: CSASRQLNTEAFF
V gene: TRBV27; D gene: .; J gene: TRBJ1-4; clone size: many; CDR3 DNA: TGTGCCAGCAGTCAGTTGGGGGGTAATGAAAAACTGTTTTTT; CDR3 protein: CASSQLGGNEKLFF
V gene: TRBV4-1; D gene: TRBD1; J gene: TRBJ1-3; clone size: .; CDR3 DNA: TGCGCCAGCAGCCTACCACCCGGGACAGGCGGAAACACCATATATTTT; CDR3 protein: CASSLPPGTGGNTIYF
V gene: TRBV29-1; D gene: TRBD1; J gene: TRBJ1-2; clone size: .; CDR3 DNA: TGCAGCGTTGACCGACAGGGGGCTCGTGGCTACACCTTC; CDR3 protein: CSVDRQGARGYTF
V gene: TRBV7-3; D gene: TRBD2; J gene: TRBJ2-1; clone size: few; CDR3 DNA: TGTGCCAGCAGCCCCCGGGGCGGGAGATACAATGAGCAGTTCTTC; CDR3 protein: CASSPRGGRYNEQFF
V gene: TRBV20-1; D gene: TRBD2; J gene: TRBJ2-1; clone size: .; CDR3 DNA: TGCAGTGCACGAAAAGCGGGGAGGTGGGACAATGAGCAGTTCTTC; CDR3 protein: CSARKAGRWDNEQFF
V gene: TRBV4-1; D gene: .; J gene: TRBJ2-5; clone size: many; CDR3 DNA: TGCGCCAGCAGCCAAAAAGAGACCCAGTACTTC; CDR3 protein: CASSQKETQYF
V gene: TRBV11-2; D gene: .; J gene: TRBJ2-1; clone size: few; CDR3 DNA: TGTGCCAGCAGCTTAGAGGTGCGGGCCGTGACTAGTGGAATAGAGCAGTTCTTC; CDR3 protein: CASSLEVRAVTSGIEQFF
V gene: TRBV6-2/TRBV6-3; D gene: TRBD2; J gene: TRBJ2-2; clone size: many; CDR3 DNA: TGTGCCAGCAGAAAGAGCGGGAGTAACACCGGGGAGCTGTTTTTT; CDR3 protein: CASRKSGSNTGELFF
V gene: TRBV6-2/TRBV6-3; D gene: TRBD2; J gene: TRBJ2-3; clone size: few; CDR3 DNA: TGTGCCAGCAGCCCGGATACCGGGACTAGCGATGCAGATACGCAGTATTTT; CDR3 protein: CASSPDTGTSDADTQYF
V gene: TRBV20-1; D gene: .; J gene: TRBJ1-2; clone size: .; CDR3 DNA: TGCAGTGCTAGACCACCGGGATATGGCTACACCTTC; CDR3 protein: CSARPPGYGYTF
V gene: TRBV20-1; D gene: TRBD1; J gene: TRBJ1-5; clone size: few; CDR3 DNA: TGCAGTGCCCCGGGAGATGGGGGACAGAATCAGCCCCAGCATTTT; CDR3 protein: CSAPGDGGQNQPQHF
V gene: TRBV11-2; D gene: TRBD1; J gene: TRBJ2-5; clone size: .; CDR3 DNA: TGTGCCAGCAGCGCGACCAGGGGGTTTCGTGAGACCCAGTACTTC; CDR3 protein: CASSATRGFRETQYF
V gene: TRBV19; D gene: .; J gene: TRBJ2-1; clone size: few; CDR3 DNA: TGTGCCAGTAGTATAGTGGGGGAACGGAACCGATACAATGAGCAGTTCTTC; CDR3 protein: CASSIVGERNRYNEQFF
V gene: TRBV29-1; D gene: .; J gene: TRBJ1-6; clone size: .; CDR3 DNA: TGCAGCGTTCTGCCCCAGGGAGGTTCACCCCTCCACTTT; CDR3 protein: CSVLPQGGSPLHF
V gene: TRBV6-6; D gene: TRBD2; J gene: TRBJ2-3; clone size: few; CDR3 DNA: TGTGCCAGCAGTTACTCGTCGATGTCGCGGGAGGGGACAGATACGCAGTATTTT; CDR3 protein: CASSYSSMSREGTDTQYF
V gene: TRBV7-4; D gene: TRBD1; J gene: TRBJ1-4; clone size: few; CDR3 DNA: TGTGCCAGCAGCACCGGGACAGAAAATGAAAAACTGTTTTTT; CDR3 protein: CASSTGTENEKLFF
V gene: TRBV5-5; D gene: .; J gene: TRBJ1-2; clone size: .; CDR3 DNA: TGTGCCAGCAGCTTGAGTGGGGTCTATGGCTACACCTTC; CDR3 protein: CASSLSGVYGYTF
V gene: TRBV27; D gene: .; J gene: TRBJ1-1; clone size: .; CDR3 DNA: TGTGCCAGCAGTTTCAGCCCTCGCACTGAAGCTTTCTTT; CDR3 protein: CASSFSPRTEAFF